This T cell receptor beta chain was observed in a study of shared clonotypes between healthy human individuals. Overall study results and limits: The expectation was that sequencing depth would affect clonotype sharing among donors. Larger richness was generally estimated for naive than memory subsets.

Concerning this clone itself: Its specificity is not known.

TCRdb's table, derived via immunoSEQ multiplex PCR, lists solely in-frame clones and lacks some. The sample holds roughly 2 million clones, about 95% seen once. This receptor was identified in a man aged 18-30 years in good health. Sequenced: naive CD4+ T cells sorted from blood. As to subset: CD45RA+ positively selected.

This CDR3 reads CASERDRGLYEQFF. DNA of the CDR3: TGTGCCAGCGAACGGGACAGGGGTTTGTATGAGCAGTTCTTC. The chain employs TRBV11-2 and TRBJ2-1; 10 bases map to TRBD1. V trimming: 8 bases; J trimming: 8 bases; junction bases outside the gene matches: 9. The CDR3 contains 14 residues. Germline CDR1 and CDR2: SGHAT and FQNNGV.